These T cell receptor beta chains were read from a single sample in a study of vaccination and CD4 T cells after COVID-19. Their cognate antigens are unknown. One entry per CDR3 protein, called by TCRdb with MiXCR from the PCR reads. The sample carries about 9,200 distinct CDR3 sequences, under 40% recorded once. Sequenced: CD4+ T cells from blood, cultured in vitro. The receptors derive from a human donor in good health. CDR3s include the opening cysteine and the closing phenylalanine or tryptophan. A D gene is named only where the DNA matches it firmly. Not every row has a clone size; where given, it reads once, few, many or a size class.

v_gene: TRBV20-1; d_gene: .; j_gene: TRBJ2-4; abundance: .; CDR3aa: CSATRGQDIQYF; CDR3nt: TGCAGTGCTACACGTGGCCAGGACATTCAGTACTTC
v_gene: TRBV5-8; d_gene: .; j_gene: TRBJ2-1; abundance: .; CDR3aa: CASMKSVGGEQFF; CDR3nt: TGTGCCAGCATGAAATCAGTTGGTGGTGAGCAGTTCTTC
v_gene: TRBV7-3; d_gene: .; j_gene: TRBJ1-1; abundance: few; CDR3aa: CASSLTGKTEAFF; CDR3nt: TGTGCCAGCAGCTTAACAGGGAAGACTGAAGCTTTCTTT
v_gene: TRBV7-8; d_gene: .; j_gene: TRBJ1-2; abundance: few; CDR3aa: CASSLDSFYGYTF; CDR3nt: TGTGCCAGCAGCTTAGACAGCTTCTATGGCTACACCTTC
v_gene: TRBV30; d_gene: TRBD2; j_gene: TRBJ2-7; abundance: .; CDR3aa: CAWSVAGLADPYEQYF; CDR3nt: TGTGCCTGGAGTGTAGCGGGACTAGCGGACCCCTACGAGCAGTACTTC
v_gene: TRBV5-1; d_gene: .; j_gene: TRBJ2-5; abundance: few; CDR3aa: CASSLAGDFETQYF; CDR3nt: TGCGCCAGCAGCTTGGCTGGGGATTTTGAGACCCAGTACTTC
v_gene: TRBV29-1; d_gene: TRBD1; j_gene: TRBJ2-2; abundance: .; CDR3aa: CSGTQGANTGELFF; CDR3nt: TGCAGCGGTACGCAGGGGGCAAACACCGGGGAGCTGTTTTTT
v_gene: TRBV20-1; d_gene: TRBD2; j_gene: TRBJ2-3; abundance: .; CDR3aa: CSARDIGTIDTQYF; CDR3nt: TGCAGTGCTAGAGATATAGGGACTATAGATACGCAGTATTTT
v_gene: TRBV10-1; d_gene: TRBD2; j_gene: TRBJ2-5; abundance: .; CDR3aa: CASRSSGRGDCETQYF; CDR3nt: TGCGCCAGCAGATCAAGCGGGAGGGGAGATTGCGAGACCCAGTACTTC
v_gene: TRBV27; d_gene: TRBD2; j_gene: TRBJ2-1; abundance: once; CDR3aa: CASSLSPPVGLAAPNEQFF; CDR3nt: TGTGCCAGCAGTTTATCCCCACCGGTTGGACTAGCGGCTCCCAATGAGCAGTTCTTC
v_gene: TRBV7-2; d_gene: .; j_gene: TRBJ2-1; abundance: once; CDR3aa: CASSRPRRQPESRTYNEQFF; CDR3nt: TGTGCCAGCAGCCGGCCGCGTCGACAGCCCGAATCAAGAACCTACAATGAGCAGTTCTTC
v_gene: TRBV5-4; d_gene: .; j_gene: TRBJ1-2; abundance: .; CDR3aa: CASSPVQGRGYTF; CDR3nt: TGTGCCAGCAGCCCCGTCCAGGGGAGAGGCTACACCTTC
v_gene: TRBV5-4; d_gene: .; j_gene: TRBJ2-6; abundance: .; CDR3aa: CASSLVGTPGANVLTF; CDR3nt: TGTGCCAGCAGCTTGGTCGGCACGCCTGGGGCCAACGTCCTGACTTTC